This T cell receptor (beta chain) was retrieved from a study of vaccination and CD4 T cells after COVID-19. In the study overall: Testing by nasal swab PCR showed convalescent patients to be SARS-CoV-2 positive; nine were mild and one was severe.

Treatment indicated: roughly 11-day PBMC culture with coronavirus spike peptide pools or control peptides (ViraFEST assay). A word on this clonotype: The antigen remains undetermined.

V was clipped by 0 bases and J by 4 bases, with 7 bases between them. The CDR3 is 15 residues long. Germline-derived CDR1 and CDR2 are MNHEY and SVGAGI. Scientists ran DNA taken from cultured CD4+ T cells through the Oncomine TCR Beta short-read assay for sequencing. Cultured CD4+ T cells were the source of extracted genomic DNA. TCRdb redid the calling of the PCR reads with MiXCR, one entry per CDR3 protein. Of 20,000 to 25,000 distinct CDR3 sequences in the sample, roughly two fifths were seen once. Sequencing was done on a sample of CD4+ T cells from blood, cultured in vitro. The chain is built from TRBV6-5 and TRBJ1-6, with D uncertain. The receptor's source is a human donor who had recovered from COVID-19. CDR3 nucleotide sequence: TGTGCCAGCAGTTACTCTGGGCAGTATAATTCACCCCTCCACTTT. Translated, it gives CASSYSGQYNSPLHF.